What follows are 21 T cell receptor beta chains derived from one specimen sequenced in a study of monozygotic twins with inflammatory bowel disease (dated by TCRdb to between 2018 and 2021). The library was made by 5' RACE. The listed sequencing device is Illumina HiSeq 2500. The reads went through TCRdb reprocessing, and each CDR3 protein sequence gets one entry with no DNA. This sample's table lists under 150,000 distinct CDR3 sequences. The ten largest make up under 2.5% of the sample. Sequencing was performed on blood. Receptor source: a human donor with ulcerative colitis or Crohn's disease, or a healthy co-twin of an affected twin (not recorded which).

The gene calls are TRBV9 and TRBJ1-6; with no DNA, the TCRdb D assignment of TRBD1 cannot be verified. The CDR3 totals 15 residues. Germline V lookup: CDR1 SGDLS, CDR2 YYNGEE. The CDR3: CASSNLPGGNSPLHF.

V usage is TRBV7-3 and J usage is TRBJ2-1; TCRdb indicates TRBD1, and absent DNA this call remains unverified. The germline V gene has CDR1 SGHTA and CDR2 FQGTGA. CDR3 length: 16 residues. CDR3 sequence: CASRSRAGGFNNEQFF.

The V call is TRBV12-3 or TRBV12-4, the J call TRBJ2-7; no DNA is available, so the TRBD1 call from TCRdb remains unchecked. CDR3 length equals 14 residues. CDR3 residues: CASSFGQVGYEQYF.

The V gene is TRBV25-1, the J gene TRBJ2-3; TCRdb lists TRBD1, though no DNA is available to test this call. This CDR3 is 16 amino acids long. Germline loops: CDR1 MGHDK, CDR2 SYGVNS. The CDR3 spells CASACGSSLCADTQYF.

The gene calls are TRBV18 and TRBJ1-6; with no DNA, the TCRdb D assignment of TRBD1 cannot be verified. This CDR3 is 13 amino acids long. The germline V gene has CDR1 KGHSH and CDR2 LQKENI. CDR3 sequence reads: CASSPDRVGSLHF.

The gene calls are TRBV20-1 and TRBJ2-5; lacking DNA, the TRBD1 call made by TCRdb goes unchecked. The germline V gene encodes CDR1 DFQATT and CDR2 SNEGSKA (reference sequence). This CDR3 is built from 17 residues. This chain's CDR3 is CSARDWMAGVYQETQYF.

The chain employs TRBV6-1 and TRBJ2-2. CDR1 is MNHNS, CDR2 SASEGT, per germline. This CDR3 has 15 residues. This CDR3 reads CASGRGRMNTGELFF.

The chain couples TRBV12-3 or TRBV12-4 to TRBJ2-7; TCRdb outputs TRBD1, but without DNA this stays unchecked. The CDR3 extends over 16 amino acids. CDR3 amino acids: CASTPSIGQAGYEQYF.

V gene TRBV5-1 combines with J gene TRBJ1-1; no DNA is available, so the TRBD1 call from TCRdb remains unchecked. Germline CDR1 is SGHRS and CDR2 is YFSETQ. CDR3 length equals 16 residues. CDR3 region: CASSLALQGSNTEAFF.

The rearrangement links TRBV7-9 to TRBJ1-5; the TCRdb D gene call, TRBD1, has no DNA to confirm it. This CDR3 is 17 amino acids long. CDR1 and CDR2 from the germline V gene are SEHNR and FQNEAQ (reference sequence). The CDR3 sequence: CASSQTTGTATNQPQHF.

This chain joins TRBV12-3 or TRBV12-4 and TRBJ2-7. This CDR3 comprises 13 residues. The CDR3 sequence is CASSSGSIYEQYF.

This chain uses TRBV10-3 with TRBJ2-3; TCRdb proposes TRBD1, but this gene call is untestable without DNA. Germline lookup yields CDR1 ENHRY and CDR2 SYGVKD. CDR3 length: 13 residues. This CDR3 reads CATRQSDTDTQYF.

The CDR3 is CASSLGMGIRSYNEQFF. V usage is TRBV5-1 and J usage is TRBJ2-1. In germline, CDR1 is SGHRS, CDR2 YFSETQ. The CDR3 loop spans 17 amino acids.

This chain joins TRBV11-2 and TRBJ2-5; there is no DNA to check the TCRdb D call of TRBD2. The germline CDR1 and CDR2 sequences are SGHAT and FQNNGV. The CDR3 runs to 14 residues. CDR3 sequence reads: CASSGSRGKETQYF.

The chain links TRBV5-1 to TRBJ2-7; TCRdb gives TRBD2 as the D gene, but with no DNA this cannot be confirmed. Germline CDR1 SGHRS, CDR2 YFSETQ. The CDR3 is made up of 14 amino acids. The CDR3 region is CASSLSLAGIEQYF.

V is TRBV7-9 and J is TRBJ2-1; the TCRdb D gene call, TRBD1, has no DNA to confirm it. Germline CDR1 SEHNR, CDR2 FQNEAQ (reference sequence). The CDR3 runs 16 residues. CDR3 region: CASSFVPGQGSIEQFF.

The chain is built from TRBV18 and TRBJ1-3. The CDR3 spans 13 residues. Germline values: CDR1 KGHSH, CDR2 LQKENI. The CDR3 here is CASSPSSRNTIYF.

The V call is TRBV9, the J call TRBJ2-5; TCRdb names TRBD2, which stays unverified in the absence of DNA. The CDR3 has 15 residues. Germline values: CDR1 SGDLS, CDR2 YYNGEE. This CDR3 reads CASSVDPSPGGTQYF.

The chain carries TRBV6-2 or TRBV6-3 and TRBJ2-1. CDR1 and CDR2 (germline): MNHEY, SVGEGT. The CDR3 runs 12 residues. This CDR3 reads CASSYGYNEQFF.

The chain uses TRBV7-7 and TRBJ2-7. CDR3 length: 13 amino acids. The germline V gene encodes CDR1 SSHAT and CDR2 FNYEAQ (reference sequence). CDR3 protein: CASSLGIRTEQYF. Together with reference TRBV7-7 and TRBJ2-7, the CDR3 gives the full variable domain: GAGVSQSPRYKVTKRGQDVTLRCDPISSHATLYWYQQALGQGPEFLTYFNYEAQPDKSGLPSDRFSAERPEGSISTLTIQRTEQRDSAMYRCASSLGIRTEQYFGPGTRLTVT.

This chain's CDR3 is CASSLGGGGSIGYGYTF. The chain has TRBV7-9 and TRBJ1-2; TCRdb indicates TRBD1, and absent DNA this call remains unverified. The V gene's germline CDR1 is SEHNR and CDR2 FQNEAQ (reference sequence). The CDR3 length is 17 residues.